This T cell receptor (beta chain) was recorded in a study of cytomegalovirus exposure and HLA in healthy donors. Study conclusions and caveats: Trimming of TCR beta V- and J-genes showed a link, identified in a later analysis, to a missense DCLRE1C variant.

Donors were ostensibly healthy at sampling, although undocumented immune exposures were probable. 60 Vbeta and 13 Jbeta primers were used in PCR. The table came from immunoSEQ multiplex PCR; TCRdb's copy has only in-frame clones and leaves some out. The table gives 29,000 or so clones; the top ten clones make up 0.71% of it. About this clone: Its specificity is not known.

This CDR3 has 16 amino acids. V lost 4 bases and J 4 bases, leaving 20 bases between the germline ends. CDR1 is MGHRA and CDR2 is YSYEKL in the germline V gene. The specimen was PBMCs. The receptor's source is a young man in good health and CMV-seronegative. The V and J genes are TRBV4-1 and TRBJ2-7; D possibly corresponds to TRBD1 (5 bases). The CDR3 loop is CASSRGVIRQVYEQYF. CDR3 bases: TGCGCCAGCAGCCGGGGCGTGATTCGTCAGGTATACGAGCAGTACTTC.